This TCR beta chain originates from a study of blood T cells in healthy people across ages. Study observations and caveats: Across samples, TCR beta diversity tracked strongly with naive T cell percentage.

Using a J-beta primer mix together with a sample-barcoded 5' primer, a second PCR was run for roughly 6 to 11 cycles. Researchers report that each sample yielded at least 3 million CDR3-containing paired-end reads. TCRdb analysed the 5' RACE reads with MiXCR anew, one entry per CDR3 protein. The sample records about 760,000 distinct CDR3 sequences, roughly three fifths being singletons. This clonotype appeared a single time. The antigen is unknown. Trimming left V 0 bases short and J 5 bases short, with 14 bases between. From germline, CDR1 is LGHDT and CDR2 YNNKEL (reference sequence). This CDR3 contains 16 residues.

This clonotype originated in a middle-aged man in good health. The sample comprised blood. The chain recombines TRBV3-1 with TRBJ2-1; D possibly matches TRBD1 or TRBD2 (5 bases each). The DNA for the CDR3 is TGTGCCAGCAGCCAAGACGGCAGGGACGTCGACAATGAGCAGTTCTTC. Amino acid sequence: CASSQDGRDVDNEQFF.